The 13 T cell receptor beta chains listed next were all sequenced from one sample in a study of blood T cell repertoires in COVID-19 (dated by TCRdb to the early 2020s). The library was generated by the immunoSEQ multiplex PCR assay. TCRdb mirrors the immuneACCESS table, restricted to in-frame sequences. Some clones are absent from its copies; in checked studies, under half trace to an unresolved V gene, and the reason for the others is unknown. This sample has a few hundred thousand clones in its table, and 85% to 90% of those were observed once. 6.3% of the sample is taken by the ten largest. Sequences were obtained from peripheral blood. The receptors come from a woman aged 50 to 65 with COVID-19, enrolled during active disease.

This chain links TRBV20-1 with TRBJ2-1, with 7 positions matching TRBD2. J lost 4 bases, V lost 3 bases, and 12 bases had no gene match. The CDR3 covers 16 residues. Germline V gives CDR1 DFQATT, CDR2 SNEGSKA (reference sequence). CDR3 nucleotides: TGCAGTGCTAGTGCAGTCGGCGGGAGCCAGTACAATGAGCAGTTCTTC. Translating it yields CSASAVGGSQYNEQFF.

The genes are TRBV7-2 and TRBJ2-1, with 8 positions matching TRBD1. Germline lookup yields CDR1 SGHTA and CDR2 FQGNSA. The CDR3 sequence is 16 residues long. J gave up 6 bases and V 1 base, and 8 bases lay outside the gene matches. CDR3 bases: TGTGCCAGCAGCTTAGTGAGTCAGGGGGCAGGCAATGAGCAGTTCTTC. Its protein product is CASSLVSQGAGNEQFF.

This clone was picked up one time. CDR3 protein: CATSDAGGAGNEQFF. In DNA form, the CDR3 reads TGTGCCACCAGTGATGCAGGGGGCGCCGGCAATGAGCAGTTCTTC. This sequence joins TRBV24-1 and TRBJ2-1, with 8 bases fitting TRBD1. The V gene's germline CDR1 is KGHDR and CDR2 SFDVKD. V shed 3 bases and J 6 bases; nucleotides not matched to a gene: 6. The CDR3 is 15 residues long.

The DNA for the CDR3 is TGTGCCAGCAGCCCAGACAGGGGAGACTATGGCTACACCTTC. Translated: CASSPDRGDYGYTF. The chain is built from TRBV11-2 and TRBJ1-2, with 8 bases matching TRBD1. Trimming cost V 5 bases and J 3 bases; bases outside gene matches: 5. Germline V gives CDR1 SGHAT, CDR2 FQNNGV. This CDR3 has 14 residues.

The CDR3 DNA sequence: TGTGCCACCAGTGGCCCGACACGCTCTGGGGCCAACGTCCTGACTTTC. It encodes CATSGPTRSGANVLTF. V is TRBV24-1 and J is TRBJ2-6; D uncertain. The CDR3 sequence is 16 residues long. The germline V gene has CDR1 KGHDR and CDR2 SFDVKD. The V end was cut by 5 bases, the J end by 0 bases, with 10 bases between.

The chain recombines TRBV18 with TRBJ2-7, with 7 bases that match TRBD2. The CDR3 totals 13 residues. Looked up from germline, CDR1 is KGHSH and CDR2 is LQKENI. Trimming removed 1 base from V and 6 bases from J; junction bases left unmatched: 3. The CDR3 sequence is CASSPRGEGEQYF. Written as DNA, the CDR3 is TGTGCCAGCTCACCACGGGGGGAGGGCGAGCAGTACTTC.

The gene calls are TRBV4-1 and TRBJ2-7; 12 bases fit TRBD1. V gave up 3 bases and J gave up 4 bases; unmatched junction bases: 1. The CDR3 length is 14 residues. The germline V gene has CDR1 MGHRA and CDR2 YSYEKL. CDR3 sequence: CASSQGQGAYEQYF. CDR3 bases: TGCGCCAGCAGCCAGGGACAGGGGGCTTACGAGCAGTACTTC.

The rearrangement joins TRBV4-1 to TRBJ2-2; 7 bases match TRBD2. The germline CDR1 and CDR2 sequences are MGHRA and YSYEKL. With 8 bases clipped from V and 0 bases from J, the junction kept 3 bases outside the gene matches. This CDR3 comprises 14 residues. The CDR3 reads CASELATNTGELFF. CDR3 coding DNA: TGCGCCAGCGAACTAGCGACGAACACCGGGGAGCTGTTTTTT.

V usage is TRBV5-1 and J usage is TRBJ2-2, with a possible D match to TRBD2 (6 bases). The CDR3 totals 17 residues. The V and J ends lost 3 bases and 3 bases respectively, with 18 bases between them. Germline V lookup: CDR1 SGHRS, CDR2 YFSETQ. This CDR3 reads CASSWWQGRRDTGELFF. The CDR3 nucleotides read TGCGCCAGCAGCTGGTGGCAAGGGAGGCGGGACACCGGGGAGCTGTTTTTT.

In DNA, the CDR3 is TGTGCCAGCAGCTTGACTGGTATTTTAAAGCCCCAGCATTTT. Translating gives CASSLTGILKPQHF. The V call is TRBV5-6, the J call TRBJ1-5; D gene uncertain. V was pared by 1 base and J by 8 bases, with 13 bases between. Germline V lookup: CDR1 SGHDT, CDR2 YYEEEE. The CDR3 spans 14 residues.

J is TRBJ2-7 and V is TRBV27; 7 nucleotides align to TRBD2. J gave up 0 bases and V 7 bases, and 12 bases lay outside the gene matches. The CDR3 runs to 16 residues. CDR1 and CDR2 from the germline V gene are MNHEY and SMNVEV (reference sequence). For the CDR3, the DNA is TGTGCCAGCAAACCGGTGGGGAGGGGTAGCTCCTACGAGCAGTACTTC. This gives the protein CASKPVGRGSSYEQYF.

The chain recombines TRBV9 with TRBJ2-1; tentative D call: TRBD1 (5 bases). V gave up 0 bases and J gave up 0 bases, with 16 bases separating them. The CDR3 is made up of 18 amino acids. Per the germline V gene, CDR1 is SGDLS and CDR2 is YYNGEE. The CDR3 is CASSVGTRTSISYNEQFF. For the CDR3, the DNA is TGTGCCAGCAGCGTAGGCACTCGGACATCGATCTCCTACAATGAGCAGTTCTTC. Full variable domain (missing parts from reference TRBV9 and TRBJ2-1): DSGVTQTPKHLITATGQRVTLRCSPRSGDLSVYWYQQSLDQGLQFLIQYYNGEERAKGNILERFSAQQFPDLHSELNLSSLELGDSALYFCASSVGTRTSISYNEQFFGPGTRLTVL.

This sequence joins TRBV7-2 and TRBJ1-1, with D tentatively TRBD1 (5 bases). Trimming stripped 1 base from V and 1 base from J, with 13 bases between. The CDR3 has 16 residues. Germline V lookup: CDR1 SGHTA, CDR2 FQGNSA. The CDR3 DNA reads TGTGCCAGCAGCTTAGGCCACAGGACGGAGAACACTGAAGCTTTCTTT. It encodes CASSLGHRTENTEAFF.